This is a list of T cell receptor beta chains from one sample in a study of shared clonotypes between healthy human individuals. Here immunoSEQ multiplex PCR was the method, and the copy in TCRdb shows in-frame clones only, minus some. The sample has about 2 million clones; about 94% are singletons. The source material was naive CD8+ T cells sorted from blood. These TCRs come from a man between 18 and 35 years old in good health. The CDR3 runs from the conserved cysteine through the conserved F or W. D genes are given only for firm matches. Clone size is not always given. Where it is, it says once, few, many or a class for expanded clones.

abundance,j_gene,v_gene,d_gene,len,CDR3nt,CDR3aa
once,TRBJ2-2,TRBV10-1,TRBD1,15,TGCGCCAGCAGTGAGACAGGGGCGGCAAACGGGGAGCTGTTTTTT,CASSETGAANGELFF
-,TRBJ2-7,TRBV4-2,TRBD2,15,TGTGCCAGCAGCCAAGAGGCGGGGGGGCCGGGCGAGCAGTACTTC,CASSQEAGGPGEQYF
-,TRBJ2-1,TRBV29-1,-,12,TGCAGCGTTTTGGATTGGGGTAATGAGCAGTTCTTC,CSVLDWGNEQFF
-,TRBJ2-7,TRBV29-1,-,13,TGCAGCGTTGATGGGGGGGCGCGGCGCGAGCAGTACTTC,CSVDGGARREQYF
-,TRBJ1-1,TRBV7-9,-,13,TGTGCCAGCAGCTTACGGCAGGGTGGTGAAGCTTTCTTT,CASSLRQGGEAFF
-,TRBJ2-5,TRBV6-5,TRBD2,16,TGTGCCAGCAGTTCTTGGCGGGAGATGTATGGAGAGACCCAGTACTTC,CASSSWREMYGETQYF
-,TRBJ1-1,TRBV11-2,-,14,TGTGCCAGTCAAAGCTTGGCCGGGGGCACTGAAGCTTTCTTT,CASQSLAGGTEAFF
-,TRBJ1-5,TRBV6-1,-,14,TGTGCCAGCAGTCTGAACTCGGGCAGTCAGCCCCAGCATTTT,CASSLNSGSQPQHF
-,TRBJ2-1,TRBV5-1,TRBD2,16,TGCGCCAGCAGCTTTCGGCAGCGGGGCGCCTACAATGAGCAGTTCTTC,CASSFRQRGAYNEQFF
-,TRBJ2-7,TRBV11-2,TRBD1,16,TGTGCCAGCAGCGACCCCGGGACAGGGGTCTCCTACGAGCAGTACTTC,CASSDPGTGVSYEQYF
-,TRBJ2-2,TRBV15,-,12,TGTGCCACCAGTCAGTTGGCCGGGGAGCTGTTTTTT,CATSQLAGELFF
-,TRBJ1-2,TRBV10-2,-,16,TGCGCCAGCAGTCCTCCACCGATGACAGGAAACTATGGCTACACCTTC,CASSPPPMTGNYGYTF
once,TRBJ2-2,TRBV6-5,-,14,TGTGCCAGCAGTTACTCGGAGGAAGGCGGGGAGCTGTTTTTT,CASSYSEEGGELFF
-,TRBJ2-2,TRBV19,-,13,TGTGCCAGTAGTATATATGAGGGCGGGGAGCTGTTTTTT,CASSIYEGGELFF
-,TRBJ2-7,TRBV28,-,14,TGTGCCAGCAGCCCTGGTTCAAGGGGACACGAGCAGTACTTC,CASSPGSRGHEQYF
-,TRBJ1-2,TRBV2,-,15,TGTGCCAGCAGTGAAGGTAACGTCAATAACTATGGCTACACCTTC,CASSEGNVNNYGYTF
-,TRBJ1-6,TRBV4-3,TRBD1,16,TGCGCCAGCAGCCAAGTACAGGGGCGATTTAATTCACCCCTCCACTTT,CASSQVQGRFNSPLHF
-,TRBJ1-1,TRBV14,-,14,TGTGCCAGCAGCCAAGACGGATTGGGGGCTGAAGCTTTCTTT,CASSQDGLGAEAFF
once,TRBJ2-3,TRBV27,TRBD2,14,TGTGCCAGCTCCCCTAGCGGAAGCACAGATACGCAGTATTTT,CASSPSGSTDTQYF
-,TRBJ2-7,TRBV11-2,TRBD2,15,TGTGCCAGCAGCTTCGGGGGGGACCTTAACTACGAGCAGTACTTC,CASSFGGDLNYEQYF
-,TRBJ1-1,TRBV6-5,-,13,TGTGCCAGCAGTTACTCGGTAAGGTCTGAAGCTTTCTTT,CASSYSVRSEAFF
-,TRBJ1-1,TRBV6-1,-,12,TGTGCCAGCAGAGATGTCGCCACTGAAGCTTTCTTT,CASRDVATEAFF
once,TRBJ1-3,TRBV10-3,-,15,TGTGCCATCAGTGGTCCGGGGGACTCTGGAAACACCATATATTTT,CAISGPGDSGNTIYF
-,TRBJ1-1,TRBV25-1,-,12,TGTGCCAGCAGTGAATTCAACACTGAAGCTTTCTTT,CASSEFNTEAFF
once,TRBJ2-1,TRBV5-1,-,14,TGCGCCAGCAGCCCCCCCCCGGGGTACAATGAGCAGTTCTTC,CASSPPPGYNEQFF
-,TRBJ1-1,TRBV7-8,TRBD1,15,TGTGCCAGCAGCTCCGGGACAGGATCGAACACTGAAGCTTTCTTT,CASSSGTGSNTEAFF
-,TRBJ1-4,TRBV28,-,13,TGTGCCAGCAGGAACACACTGAATGAAAAACTGTTTTTT,CASRNTLNEKLFF
-,TRBJ2-1,TRBV7-9,-,17,TGTGCCAGCAGCCTAGTCGACAGATGGGGGAGCGACAATGAGCAGTTCTTC,CASSLVDRWGSDNEQFF
-,TRBJ2-7,TRBV9,-,13,TGTGCCAGCAGCCCGGGTTCCTCCTACGAGCAGTACTTC,CASSPGSSYEQYF
-,TRBJ2-7,TRBV2,-,15,TGTGCCAGCAGTGAAGCTATGACACGATCCTACGAGCAGTACTTC,CASSEAMTRSYEQYF
-,TRBJ2-1,TRBV6-1,-,16,TGTGCCAGCAGTGACCCGGGACTTCGGTTTTCCAATGAGCAGTTCTTC,CASSDPGLRFSNEQFF
-,TRBJ1-6,TRBV4-1,-,18,TGCGCCAGCAGCCAAGATTTGACAGAATTGGCGCTTCGATCACCCCTCCACTTT,CASSQDLTELALRSPLHF
-,TRBJ2-7,TRBV6-5,-,13,TGTGCCAGCAGTGACTACAGGGTCTACGAGCAGTACTTC,CASSDYRVYEQYF
-,TRBJ1-5,TRBV19,-,15,TGTGCCAGTAGTATTCATGGGACAACTTATCAGCCCCAGCATTTT,CASSIHGTTYQPQHF
-,TRBJ2-7,TRBV20-1,-,11,TGCAGTGCTAGAAATGGCTACGAGCAGTACTTC,CSARNGYEQYF
-,TRBJ2-5,TRBV27,-,14,TGTGCCAGCAGTCTAGTCGGGGCGGTGGAGACCCAGTACTTC,CASSLVGAVETQYF
-,TRBJ1-2,TRBV7-9,-,16,TGTGCCAGCAGCTTAGAACCCCTAGAAGGGCTCGATGGCTACACCTTC,CASSLEPLEGLDGYTF
-,TRBJ1-6,TRBV5-1,TRBD1,13,TGCGCCAGCAGCTTGGAGCAGGGGGGACCCCTCCACTTT,CASSLEQGGPLHF
-,TRBJ2-7,TRBV6-1,TRBD2,14,TGTGCCAGCAGCCCCCTACTAGCGGGAAGCGAGCAGTACTTC,CASSPLLAGSEQYF
-,TRBJ2-2,TRBV6-6,-,12,TGTGCCAGCAGTCCCGACACCGGGGAGCTGTTTTTT,CASSPDTGELFF
-,TRBJ1-2,TRBV30,-,10,TGTGCCCTACAGGAATATGGCTACACCTTC,CALQEYGYTF
-,TRBJ1-5,TRBV6-8,-,20,TGTGCCAGCAGTTACCCGGGGGGCTACCCAATACTGAATAGCAATCAGCCCCAGCATTTT,CASSYPGGYPILNSNQPQHF
once,TRBJ1-5,TRBV30,-,15,TGTGCCTGGAGCTTTGGATCAGGGAGCAATCAGCCCCAGCATTTT,CAWSFGSGSNQPQHF
once,TRBJ1-4,TRBV4-3,-,16,TGCGCCAGCAGCCTACACCTAGATAGGGTTAATGAAAAACTGTTTTTT,CASSLHLDRVNEKLFF
few,TRBJ1-2,TRBV5-6,TRBD1,13,TGTGCCAGCAGCATAGGACAGGGATTGGGCTACACCTTC,CASSIGQGLGYTF
once,TRBJ2-7,TRBV27,TRBD1,16,TGTGCCAGCAGTATGGGACAGGGCAGCCCCTCCTACGAGCAGTACTTC,CASSMGQGSPSYEQYF
-,TRBJ2-3,TRBV27,-,11,TGTGCCAGCGCCCACACAGATACGCAGTATTTT,CASAHTDTQYF
-,TRBJ1-2,TRBV27,TRBD1,16,TGTGCCAGCAGTTTTGCAGGGGGCGATTTATGGTATGGCTACACCTTC,CASSFAGGDLWYGYTF
once,TRBJ1-2,TRBV5-4,-,15,TGTGCCAGCAGCCAGACAGGAGGTTTTCGTTATGGCTACACCTTC,CASSQTGGFRYGYTF